The T cell receptor beta chain described here comes from a study of cytomegalovirus exposure and HLA in healthy donors. PCR involved 60 Vbeta and 13 Jbeta primers. Under the authors' procedure: An analysis that came later counted 80 million or so unique TCR beta chains, approximately 9.9 million shared. TCRdb's copy holds only in-frame clones and misses some; the assay was immunoSEQ multiplex PCR. That table gives V, J and clone size, and the DNA gave D and trimming. The table records roughly 130,000 clones, approximately 74% of them present only once. This CDR3 is built from 18 residues. Germline-derived CDR1 and CDR2 are MNHEY and SMNVEV (reference sequence). V lost 6 bases, J lost 3 bases, and 26 bases lay in between. Study-wide results and caveats: TRBV6-2, TRBV6-3 and some other V segments were excluded as indistinguishable. It was reported that the classifier diagnosed cytomegalovirus status with high specificity and sensitivity in both the original and validation cohorts.

With respect to this clone: Its antigen remains unknown.

Sequencing used PBMCs. The J gene is TRBJ2-5, the V gene TRBV27; possible D gene TRBD1, 5 bases. This TCR came from a man aged 40-49 years in good health and CMV-seropositive. Here the CDR3 DNA reads TGTGCCAGCAGCCTTACGCTTTTCGACAGTAGACGTAAAGAGACCCAGTACTTC. It specifies CASSLTLFDSRRKETQYF.